This is a list of T cell receptor beta chains from one sample in a study of shared clonotypes between healthy human individuals. TCRdb's copy holds only in-frame clones and misses some; the assay was immunoSEQ multiplex PCR. The profile shows roughly 1,100,000 clones, about three quarters of them singletons. Sample: memory CD4+ T cells sorted from blood. The receptors originated from a man aged 18 to 30 in good health. Each CDR3 is given with its conserved first and last residue.

J gene,V gene,CDR3 protein
TRBJ1-1,TRBV11-2,CASSFIGTEAFF
TRBJ2-5,TRBV19,CASSSLPGTQYF
TRBJ2-7,TRBV11-2,CASSPLLAGYEQYF
TRBJ2-7,TRBV7-2,CASSADRGLEQYF
TRBJ1-5,TRBV7-2,CASSPGQGNQPQHF
TRBJ2-5,TRBV18,CASSPARQETQYF
TRBJ2-3,TRBV4-3,CASSQQLEGTDTQYF
TRBJ2-7,TRBV6-1,CASSGRTGEVSEQYF
TRBJ2-7,TRBV11-2,CASSASYEQYF
TRBJ1-4,TRBV30,CACEDNEKLFF
TRBJ1-6,TRBV18,CASSPPTAVGSPLHF
TRBJ2-2,TRBV6-6,CASSYGSGLTGELFF
TRBJ1-1,TRBV10-3,CAISDGQGTKVNTEAFF
TRBJ1-1,TRBV7-9,CASSLQGEAFF
TRBJ2-7,TRBV12-5,CASGLARVGPYEQYF
TRBJ2-2,TRBV7-2,CASSLFVGENTGELFF
TRBJ1-5,TRBV5-6,CASSQVGTAPNQPQHF
TRBJ1-4,TRBV30,CAWKLTRGREKLFF
TRBJ2-7,TRBV5-4,CASSLGQERYEQYF
TRBJ2-3,TRBV10-1,CASSERAGSTDTQYF
TRBJ2-7,TRBV11-2,CASSTRSSGGTTVQYF
TRBJ1-3,TRBV6-1,CASNQGSGNTIYF
TRBJ1-4,TRBV10-3,CATRPGQATNEKLFF
TRBJ2-3,TRBV6-1,CASSESLAPRDTQYF
TRBJ2-1,TRBV30,CAWSFGGGINEQFF